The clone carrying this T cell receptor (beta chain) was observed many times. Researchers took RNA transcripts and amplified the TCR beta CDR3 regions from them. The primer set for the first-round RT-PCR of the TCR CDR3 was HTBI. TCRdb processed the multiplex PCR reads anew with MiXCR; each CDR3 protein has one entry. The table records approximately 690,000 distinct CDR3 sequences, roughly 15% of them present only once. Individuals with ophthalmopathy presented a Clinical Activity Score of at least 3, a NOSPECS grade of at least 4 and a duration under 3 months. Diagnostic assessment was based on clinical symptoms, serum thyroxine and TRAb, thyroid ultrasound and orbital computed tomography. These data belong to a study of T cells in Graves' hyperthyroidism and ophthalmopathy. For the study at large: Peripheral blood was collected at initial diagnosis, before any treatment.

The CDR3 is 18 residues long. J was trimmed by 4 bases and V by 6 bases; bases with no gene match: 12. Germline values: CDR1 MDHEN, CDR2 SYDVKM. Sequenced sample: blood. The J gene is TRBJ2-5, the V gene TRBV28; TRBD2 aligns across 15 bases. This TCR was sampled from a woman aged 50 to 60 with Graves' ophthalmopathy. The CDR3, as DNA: TGTGCCAGCAGCATACGAGGGACTAGCGGGAGGAGCTTAGAGACCCAGTACTTC. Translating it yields CASSIRGTSGRSLETQYF.